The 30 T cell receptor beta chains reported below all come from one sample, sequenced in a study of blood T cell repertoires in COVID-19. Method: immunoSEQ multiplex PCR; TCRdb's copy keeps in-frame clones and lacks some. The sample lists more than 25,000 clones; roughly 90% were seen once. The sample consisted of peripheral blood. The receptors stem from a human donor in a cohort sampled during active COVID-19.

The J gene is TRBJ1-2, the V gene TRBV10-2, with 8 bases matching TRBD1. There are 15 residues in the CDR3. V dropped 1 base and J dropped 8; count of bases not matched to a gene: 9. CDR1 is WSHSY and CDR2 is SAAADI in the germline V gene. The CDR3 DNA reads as TGCGCCAGCAGTGAGTTCCCAACAGGGGGAAGGGGCTACACCTTC. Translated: CASSEFPTGGRGYTF.

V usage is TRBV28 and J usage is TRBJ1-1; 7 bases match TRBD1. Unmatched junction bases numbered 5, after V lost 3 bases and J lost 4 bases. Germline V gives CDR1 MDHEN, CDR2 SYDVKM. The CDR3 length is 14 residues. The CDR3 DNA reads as TGTGCCAGCAGTTTTGACAGGGCGAGCACTGAAGCTTTCTTT. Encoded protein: CASSFDRASTEAFF. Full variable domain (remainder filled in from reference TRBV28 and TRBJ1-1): DVKVTQSSRYLVKRTGEKVFLECVQDMDHENMFWYRQDPGLGLRLIYFSYDVKMKEKGDIPEGYSVSREKKERFSLILESASTNQTSMYLCASSFDRASTEAFFGQGTRLTVV.

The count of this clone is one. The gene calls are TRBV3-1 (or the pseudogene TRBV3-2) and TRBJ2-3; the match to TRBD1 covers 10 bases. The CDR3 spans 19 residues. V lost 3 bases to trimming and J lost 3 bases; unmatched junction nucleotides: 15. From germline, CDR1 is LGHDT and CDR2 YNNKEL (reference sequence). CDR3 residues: CASSHQPGIRDRGTDTQYF. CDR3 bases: TGTGCCAGCAGCCATCAACCGGGAATCCGGGACAGGGGTACAGATACGCAGTATTTT.

In DNA form, the CDR3 reads TGTGCCAGCAGTCCAGGGTTCTCTGGAAACACCATATATTTT. It yields the protein CASSPGFSGNTIYF. The chain has TRBV2 and TRBJ1-3, with TRBD1 as a possible D gene (5 bases). CDR3 length: 14 amino acids. Between the trimmed V and J ends, which lost 5 bases and 0 bases, there was a span of 8 bases. Germline V gene sequence: CDR1 SNHLY, CDR2 FYNNEI.

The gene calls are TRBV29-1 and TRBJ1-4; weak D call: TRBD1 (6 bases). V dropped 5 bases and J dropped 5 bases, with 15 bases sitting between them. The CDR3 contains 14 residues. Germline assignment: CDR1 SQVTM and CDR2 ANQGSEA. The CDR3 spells CSVYGEGVNEKLFF. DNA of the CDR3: TGCAGCGTTTACGGGGAGGGGGTAAATGAAAAACTGTTTTTT.

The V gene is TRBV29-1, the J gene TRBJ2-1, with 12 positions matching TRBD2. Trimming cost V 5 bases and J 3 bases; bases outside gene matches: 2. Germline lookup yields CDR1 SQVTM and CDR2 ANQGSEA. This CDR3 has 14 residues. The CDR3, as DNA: TGCAGCGTTCGACTAGCGGGGGACTACAATGAGCAGTTCTTC. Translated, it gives CSVRLAGDYNEQFF.

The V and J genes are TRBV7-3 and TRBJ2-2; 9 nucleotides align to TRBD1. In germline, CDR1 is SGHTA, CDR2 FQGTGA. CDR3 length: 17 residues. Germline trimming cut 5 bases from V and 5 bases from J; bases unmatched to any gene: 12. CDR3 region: CASSPSSDRGKTGELFF. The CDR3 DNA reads TGTGCCAGCAGCCCTTCATCGGACAGGGGAAAAACCGGGGAGCTGTTTTTT.

DNA for the CDR3: TGTGCCTCCAAGGTCCAGGGCTACAATGAGCAGTTCTTC. Protein: CASKVQGYNEQFF. This chain links TRBV30 with TRBJ2-1; possible D gene TRBD1, 5 bases. V was clipped by 7 bases and J by 3 bases, with 13 bases between them. Germline values: CDR1 GTSNPN, CDR2 SVGIG (reference sequence). The CDR3 length is 13 residues.

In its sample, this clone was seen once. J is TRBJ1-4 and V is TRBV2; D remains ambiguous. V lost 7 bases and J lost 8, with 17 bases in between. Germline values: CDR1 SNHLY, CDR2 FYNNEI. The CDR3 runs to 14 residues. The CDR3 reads CASNHPRGSEKLFF. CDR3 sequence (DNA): TGTGCCAGCAACCACCCCCGGGGTTCAGAAAAACTGTTTTTT.

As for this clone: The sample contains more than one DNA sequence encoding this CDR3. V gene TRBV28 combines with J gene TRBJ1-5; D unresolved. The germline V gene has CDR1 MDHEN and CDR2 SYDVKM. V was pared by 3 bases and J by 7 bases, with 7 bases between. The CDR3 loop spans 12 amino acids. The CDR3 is CASSFSGQPQHF. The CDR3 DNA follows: TGTGCCAGCAGTTTTTCGGGACAGCCCCAGCATTTT.

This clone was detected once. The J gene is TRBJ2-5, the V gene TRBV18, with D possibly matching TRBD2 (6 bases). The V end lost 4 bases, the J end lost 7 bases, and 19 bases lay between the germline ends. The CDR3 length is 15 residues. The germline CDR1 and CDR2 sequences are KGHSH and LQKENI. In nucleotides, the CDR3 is TGTGCCAGCTCACAACCAGAGACAGTGGGGGGGACCCAGTACTTC. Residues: CASSQPETVGGTQYF.

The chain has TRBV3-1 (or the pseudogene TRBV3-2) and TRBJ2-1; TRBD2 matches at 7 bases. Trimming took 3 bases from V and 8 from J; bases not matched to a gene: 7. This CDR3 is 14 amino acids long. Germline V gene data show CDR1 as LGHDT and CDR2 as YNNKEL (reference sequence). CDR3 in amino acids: CASSHDGTIHEQFF. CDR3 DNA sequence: TGTGCCAGCAGCCATGACGGGACTATCCATGAGCAGTTCTTC.

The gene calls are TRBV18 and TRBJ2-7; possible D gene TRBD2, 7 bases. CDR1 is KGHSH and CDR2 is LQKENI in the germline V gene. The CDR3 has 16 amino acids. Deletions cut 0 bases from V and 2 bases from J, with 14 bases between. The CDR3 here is CASSPPNGGLTYEQYF. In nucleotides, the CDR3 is TGTGCCAGCTCACCACCGAACGGGGGGCTGACCTACGAGCAGTACTTC.

CDR3 residues: CAWRAPGTGYADTQYF. The CDR3 coding sequence is TGTGCCTGGAGGGCCCCCGGGACAGGGTACGCAGATACGCAGTATTTT. The chain employs TRBV30 and TRBJ2-3, with 9 positions matching TRBD1. CDR1 and CDR2 (germline): GTSNPN, SVGIG (reference sequence). This CDR3 contains 16 residues. Trimming cost V 3 bases and J 4 bases; bases outside gene matches: 11.

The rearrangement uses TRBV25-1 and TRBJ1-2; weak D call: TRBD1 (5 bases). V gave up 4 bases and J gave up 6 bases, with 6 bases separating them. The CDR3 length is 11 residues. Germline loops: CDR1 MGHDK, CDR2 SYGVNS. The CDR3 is CASSAGDGYTF. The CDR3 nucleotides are TGTGCCAGCAGTGCGGGGGATGGCTACACCTTC.

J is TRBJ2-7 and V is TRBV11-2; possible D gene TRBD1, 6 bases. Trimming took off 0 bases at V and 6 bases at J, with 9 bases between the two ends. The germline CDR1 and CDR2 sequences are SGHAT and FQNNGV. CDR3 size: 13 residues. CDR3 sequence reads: CASSLEGASEQYF. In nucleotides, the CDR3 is TGTGCCAGCAGCTTAGAGGGGGCGAGCGAGCAGTACTTC.

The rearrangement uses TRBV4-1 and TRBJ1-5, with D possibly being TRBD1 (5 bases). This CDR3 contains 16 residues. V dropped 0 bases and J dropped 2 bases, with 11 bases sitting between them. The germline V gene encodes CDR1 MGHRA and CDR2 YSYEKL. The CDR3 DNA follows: TGCGCCAGCAGCCAAGAAGGGGCCGGGCGCAATCAGCCCCAGCATTTT. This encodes CASSQEGAGRNQPQHF.

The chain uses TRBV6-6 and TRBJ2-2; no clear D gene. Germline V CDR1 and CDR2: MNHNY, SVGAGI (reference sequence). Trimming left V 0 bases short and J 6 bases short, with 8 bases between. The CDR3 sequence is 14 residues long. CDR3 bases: TGTGCCAGCAGTTACTCCCTTCAGTCCGGGGAGCTGTTTTTT. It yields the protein CASSYSLQSGELFF.

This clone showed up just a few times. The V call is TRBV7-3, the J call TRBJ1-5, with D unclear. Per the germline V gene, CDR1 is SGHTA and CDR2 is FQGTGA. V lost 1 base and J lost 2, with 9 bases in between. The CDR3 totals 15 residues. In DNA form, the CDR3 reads TGTGCCAGCAGCTTAATTGGCAGCGGCAATCAGCCCCAGCATTTT. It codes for CASSLIGSGNQPQHF.

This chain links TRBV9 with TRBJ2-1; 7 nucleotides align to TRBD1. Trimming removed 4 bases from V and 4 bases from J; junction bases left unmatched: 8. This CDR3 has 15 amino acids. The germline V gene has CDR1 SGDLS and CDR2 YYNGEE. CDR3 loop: CASSPHLQGYNEQFF. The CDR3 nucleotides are TGTGCCAGCAGCCCACACCTACAGGGGTACAATGAGCAGTTCTTC.

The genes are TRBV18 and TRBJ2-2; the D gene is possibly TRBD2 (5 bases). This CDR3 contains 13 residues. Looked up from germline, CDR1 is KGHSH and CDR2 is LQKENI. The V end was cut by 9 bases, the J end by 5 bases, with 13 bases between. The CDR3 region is CASFQGGTGELFF. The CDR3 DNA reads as TGTGCCAGTTTCCAAGGAGGTACCGGGGAGCTGTTTTTT. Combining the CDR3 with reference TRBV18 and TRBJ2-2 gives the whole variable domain NAGVMQNPRHLVRRRGQEARLRCSPMKGHSHVYWYRQLPEEGLKFMVYLQKENIIDESGMPKERFSAEFPKEGPSILRIQQVVRGDSAAYFCASFQGGTGELFFGEGSRLTVL.

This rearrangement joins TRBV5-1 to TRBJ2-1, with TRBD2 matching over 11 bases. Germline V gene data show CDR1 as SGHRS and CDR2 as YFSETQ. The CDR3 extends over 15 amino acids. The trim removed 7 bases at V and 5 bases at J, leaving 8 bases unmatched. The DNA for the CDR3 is TGCGCCAGCGGGCCCGGGACTAGCGGACACAATGAGCAGTTCTTC. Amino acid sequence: CASGPGTSGHNEQFF.

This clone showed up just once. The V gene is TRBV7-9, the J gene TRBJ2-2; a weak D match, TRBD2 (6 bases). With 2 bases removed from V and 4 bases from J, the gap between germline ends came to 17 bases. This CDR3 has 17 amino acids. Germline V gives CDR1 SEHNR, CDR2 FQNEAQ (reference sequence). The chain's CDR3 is CASSLRSAGFATGELFF. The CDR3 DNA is TGTGCCAGCAGCTTAAGGTCGGCGGGGTTTGCCACCGGGGAGCTGTTTTTT.

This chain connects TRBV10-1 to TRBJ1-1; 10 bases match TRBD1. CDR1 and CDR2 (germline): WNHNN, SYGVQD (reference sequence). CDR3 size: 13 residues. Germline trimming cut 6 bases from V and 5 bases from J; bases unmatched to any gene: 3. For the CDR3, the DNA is TGCGCCAGCAGAAGACAGGGGGCTACTGAAGCTTTCTTT. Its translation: CASRRQGATEAFF.

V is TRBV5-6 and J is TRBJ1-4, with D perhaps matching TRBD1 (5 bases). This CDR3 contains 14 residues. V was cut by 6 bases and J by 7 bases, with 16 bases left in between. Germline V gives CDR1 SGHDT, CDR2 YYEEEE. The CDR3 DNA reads TGTGCCAGCACCCCGGGACGGGAGAGTGAAAAACTGTTTTTT. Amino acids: CASTPGRESEKLFF.

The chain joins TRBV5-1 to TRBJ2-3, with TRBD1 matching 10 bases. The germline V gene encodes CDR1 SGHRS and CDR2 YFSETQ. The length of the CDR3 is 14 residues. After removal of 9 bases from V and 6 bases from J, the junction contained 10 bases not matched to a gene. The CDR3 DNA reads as TGCGCCACACATCGGGACAGGGGATCCGATACGCAGTATTTT. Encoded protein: CATHRDRGSDTQYF.

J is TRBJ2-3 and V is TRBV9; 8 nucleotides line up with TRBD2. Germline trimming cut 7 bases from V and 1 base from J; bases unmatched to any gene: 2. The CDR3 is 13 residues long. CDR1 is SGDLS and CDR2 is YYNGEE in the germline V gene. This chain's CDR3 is CASRGGRTDTQYF. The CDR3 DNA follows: TGTGCCAGCCGCGGGGGGCGCACAGATACGCAGTATTTT.

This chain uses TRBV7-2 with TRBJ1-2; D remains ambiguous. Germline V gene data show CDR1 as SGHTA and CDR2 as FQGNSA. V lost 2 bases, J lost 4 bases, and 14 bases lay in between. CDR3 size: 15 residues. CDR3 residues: CASSLSSNGSYGYTF. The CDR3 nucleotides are TGTGCCAGCAGCTTAAGTTCTAACGGGTCCTATGGCTACACCTTC.

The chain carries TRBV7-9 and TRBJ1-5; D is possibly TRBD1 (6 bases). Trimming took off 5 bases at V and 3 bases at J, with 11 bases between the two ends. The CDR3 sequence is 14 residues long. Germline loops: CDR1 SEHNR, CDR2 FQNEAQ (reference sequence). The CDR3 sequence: CASSLGHNNQPQHF. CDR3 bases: TGTGCCAGCAGCCTGGGACATAACAATCAGCCCCAGCATTTT.

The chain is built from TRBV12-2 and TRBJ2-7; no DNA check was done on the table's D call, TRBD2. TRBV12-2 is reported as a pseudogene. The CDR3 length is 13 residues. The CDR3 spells CASRCGRVDEQYF. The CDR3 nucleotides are TGTGCAAGTCGCTGCGGGAGGGTGGACGAGCAGTACTTC.